The 5 T cell receptor beta chains given below trace back to one sample, sequenced in a study of cytomegalovirus exposure and HLA in healthy donors. 13 Jbeta primers and 60 Vbeta primers were used for the PCR. Only in-frame clones appear in the TCRdb table, and some are missing; sequencing was by immunoSEQ multiplex PCR. The profile shows roughly 200,000 clones, around 84% of them singletons. Sequenced material: PBMCs. Receptors were obtained from a man aged 35 to 55 in good health and CMV-seropositive.

Points on this clone: The germline gene is not matched at one end of the junction; a read error may be the cause. The chain links TRBV28 to TRBJ2-7; D gene unclear. This CDR3 has 15 amino acids. Germline CDR1 reads MDHEN; CDR2 reads SYDVKM. The CDR3 sequence: CASSLMRISSYEQYF. DNA for the CDR3: TGCGCCAGCAGTTTAATGCGGATAAGCTCCTACGAGCAGTACTTC.

This clone showed up just once. J is TRBJ2-3 and V is TRBV7-3; D may be TRBD1 (6 bases). Germline V gives CDR1 SGHTA, CDR2 FQGTGA. V dropped 5 bases and J dropped 5 bases, with 14 bases sitting between them. This CDR3 contains 14 residues. Here the CDR3 DNA reads TGTGCCAGCAGCCCTGGATGGGGGCAAGATACGCAGTATTTT. Protein: CASSPGWGQDTQYF.

This clone was seen just once. CDR3: CASSPGEVGTQYF. The CDR3 nucleotides are TGTGCCAGCAGCCCCGGGGAAGTTGGGACCCAGTACTTC. The chain couples TRBV7-2 to TRBJ2-5, with D perhaps matching TRBD2 (5 bases). V lost 5 bases to trimming and J lost 7 bases, with 14 bases between them. The CDR3 has 13 residues. Per the germline V gene, CDR1 is SGHTA and CDR2 is FQGNSA.

DNA of the CDR3: TGCAGCGTTAGCAGCGGGCCCTTCTCCTACAATGAGCAGTTCTTC. Amino acid sequence: CSVSSGPFSYNEQFF. This chain connects TRBV29-1 to TRBJ2-1; the D gene is possibly TRBD2 (6 bases). The CDR3 runs to 15 residues. The germline CDR1 and CDR2 sequences are SQVTM and ANQGSEA. Trimming removed 5 bases from V and 0 bases from J, with 14 bases in between.

This chain links TRBV5-1 with TRBJ1-6; the match to TRBD1 covers 7 bases. CDR1 is SGHRS and CDR2 is YFSETQ in the germline V gene. CDR3 length equals 16 residues. V lost 0 bases, J lost 6 bases, and 6 bases stayed unmatched. DNA for the CDR3: TGCGCCAGCAGCTTGGAACCGGGACAGATTAATTCACCCCTCCACTTT. This encodes CASSLEPGQINSPLHF.